This TCR beta chain was captured in a study of T cell responses to AZD1222 COVID-19 vaccine. V dropped 2 bases and J dropped 7 bases, with 12 bases sitting between them. The CDR3 sequence is 15 residues long. CDR1 is WNHNN and CDR2 is SYGVQD in the germline V gene (reference sequence). Method: immunoSEQ multiplex PCR; TCRdb's copy keeps in-frame clones and lacks some. The sample has around 150,000 clones; 92% are singletons. The material sequenced was peripheral blood, taken on day 0 of AZD1222 vaccination. The rearrangement uses TRBV10-1 and TRBJ1-6, with unresolved D. The clonotype comes from an adult in good health. CDR3 loop: CASSETPAGNSPLHF. The CDR3, as DNA: TGCGCCAGCAGTGAGACTCCTGCGGGCAATTCACCCCTCCACTTT.